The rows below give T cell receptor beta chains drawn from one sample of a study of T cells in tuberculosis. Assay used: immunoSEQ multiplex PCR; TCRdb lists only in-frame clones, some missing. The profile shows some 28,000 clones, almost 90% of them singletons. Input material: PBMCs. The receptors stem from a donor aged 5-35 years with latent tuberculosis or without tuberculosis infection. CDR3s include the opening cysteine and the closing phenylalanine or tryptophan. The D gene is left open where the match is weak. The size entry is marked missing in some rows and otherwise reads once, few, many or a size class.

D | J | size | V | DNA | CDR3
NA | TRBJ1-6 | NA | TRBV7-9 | TGTGCCAGCAGCTTCGACAGTCTGAATTCACCCCTCCACTTT | CASSFDSLNSPLHF
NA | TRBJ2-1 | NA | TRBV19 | TGTGCCAGTATCGACACAAGCTCCTACAATGAGCAGTTCTTC | CASIDTSSYNEQFF
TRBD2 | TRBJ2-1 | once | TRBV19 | TGTGCCAGTAGTATAGGCCCTCGCGGGGGGAGCTACAATGAGCAGTTCTTC | CASSIGPRGGSYNEQFF
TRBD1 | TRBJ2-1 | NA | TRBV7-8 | TGTGCCAGCAGCGGCGTCAGGACAGGGTGGAATGAGCAGTTCTTC | CASSGVRTGWNEQFF
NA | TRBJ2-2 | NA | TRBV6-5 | TGTGCCAGCAGGGGCCCGGTCGGGGTGATGTTTTTT | CASRGPVGVMFF
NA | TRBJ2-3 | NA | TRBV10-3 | TGTGCCATCAGTGAGTCGGGCGGGGGCACAGATACGCAGTATTTT | CAISESGGGTDTQYF
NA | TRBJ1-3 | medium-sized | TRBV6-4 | TGTGCCACTGTACAGGTTACCATATATTTT | CATVQVTIYF
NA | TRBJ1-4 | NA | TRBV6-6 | TGTGCCAGCAGCCATAATCCGGGGGGAAGTGAAAAACTGTTTTTT | CASSHNPGGSEKLFF
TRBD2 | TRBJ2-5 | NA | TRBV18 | TGTGCCAGCTCACCACTCGGACTAGCGGGGGGAGAGACCCAGTACTTC | CASSPLGLAGGETQYF
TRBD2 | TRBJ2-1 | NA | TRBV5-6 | TGTGCCAGCAGCCGGATTTTTGGGGGAGGGTCCTACAATGAGCAGTTCTTC | CASSRIFGGGSYNEQFF
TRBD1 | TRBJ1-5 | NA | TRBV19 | TGTGCCAGTAGTCCTCCGGGACAGGGTTTCAATCAGCCCCAGCATTTT | CASSPPGQGFNQPQHF
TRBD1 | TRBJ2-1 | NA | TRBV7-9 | TGTGCCAGCAGCCGGGACAGGGGACGGCAGTTCTTC | CASSRDRGRQFF
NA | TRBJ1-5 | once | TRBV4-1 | TGCGCCAGCAGCCAAGAGGCAGCGGGAGGGCAGCCCCAGCATTTT | CASSQEAAGGQPQHF
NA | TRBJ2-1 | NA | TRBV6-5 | TGTGCCAGCAGTTACTCCGTGGCAGGGCAGTTTGAGCAGTTCTTC | CASSYSVAGQFEQFF
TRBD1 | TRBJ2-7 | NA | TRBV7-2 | TGTGCCAGCAGCTTAGTTGTACAGGGGGCCTACGAGCAGTACTTC | CASSLVVQGAYEQYF
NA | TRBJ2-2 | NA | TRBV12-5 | TGTGCTAGTCAAGGCTGGGGAGACACCGGGGAGCTGTTTTTT | CASQGWGDTGELFF
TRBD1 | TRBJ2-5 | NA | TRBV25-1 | TGTGCCAGCAGTTGGGGACAGGGGATAAAGACCCAGTACTTC | CASSWGQGIKTQYF
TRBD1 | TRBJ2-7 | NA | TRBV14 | TGTGCCAGCAGCCAATGGAGGACAGGGAACGAGCAGTACTTC | CASSQWRTGNEQYF
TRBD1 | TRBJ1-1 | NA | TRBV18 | TGTGCCAGCTCACGTGACAGGGGCACTGAAGCTTTCTTT | CASSRDRGTEAFF
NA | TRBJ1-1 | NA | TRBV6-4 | TGTGCCAGCAGTGACAGCCTGAACACTGAAGCTTTCTTT | CASSDSLNTEAFF
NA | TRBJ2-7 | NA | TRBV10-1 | TGCGCCAGCAGTGAGGACAACTCCTACGAGCAGTACTTC | CASSEDNSYEQYF
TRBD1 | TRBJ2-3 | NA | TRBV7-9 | TGTGCCAGCGCCCCGGACAGGGCGACAGATACGCAGTATTTT | CASAPDRATDTQYF
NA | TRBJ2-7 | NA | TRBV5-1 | TGCGCCAGCAGCTTGGCCGTCTTTCCCTACGAGCAGTACTTC | CASSLAVFPYEQYF
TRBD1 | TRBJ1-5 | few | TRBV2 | TGTGCCAGCAGCCAGGACAGGGTAGGTCCCCAGCATTTT | CASSQDRVGPQHF
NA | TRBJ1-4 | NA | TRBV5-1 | TGCGCCAGCAGCCAGGGGAGGGGATATGAAAAACTGTTTTTT | CASSQGRGYEKLFF
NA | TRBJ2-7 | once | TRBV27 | TGTGCCAGCAGTCCAAACGGTGCCTACGAGCAGTACTTC | CASSPNGAYEQYF
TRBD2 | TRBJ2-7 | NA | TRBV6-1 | TGTGCCAGCAGCCCTTATGGGGGGGGCTCCTACGAGCAGTACTTC | CASSPYGGGSYEQYF
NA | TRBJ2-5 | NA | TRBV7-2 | TGTGCCAGCAGCAAGGGGCAGGAGACCCAGTACTTC | CASSKGQETQYF
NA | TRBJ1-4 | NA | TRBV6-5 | TGTGCCAGCAGTTACTCGAGGTCGGCAGTCCGAGAAAAACTGTTTTTT | CASSYSRSAVREKLFF
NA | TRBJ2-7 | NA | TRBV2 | TGTGCCAGCAGGCGGGGGCAGGGTGTCTCCGAGCAGTACTTC | CASRRGQGVSEQYF
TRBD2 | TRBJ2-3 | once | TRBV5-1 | TGCGCCAGCAGCTACAACCGGGGTGGTAGCGGGGGTAGCACAGATACGCAGTATTTT | CASSYNRGGSGGSTDTQYF
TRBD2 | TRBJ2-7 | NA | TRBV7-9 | TGTGCCAGCAGCCCCGAGCGGGGGGTTGAGCAGTACTTC | CASSPERGVEQYF
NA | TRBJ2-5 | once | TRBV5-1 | TGCGCCAGCAGCTCGGACATCCACCAAGAGACCCAGTACTTC | CASSSDIHQETQYF
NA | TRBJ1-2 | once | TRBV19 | TGTGCCAGTAGTATAGACAGGTGGACAGGCTACACCTTC | CASSIDRWTGYTF
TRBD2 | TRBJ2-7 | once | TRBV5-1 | TGCGCCAGCCAACAGTCCGACTCTAGCGGGGAATACGAGCAGTACTTC | CASQQSDSSGEYEQYF
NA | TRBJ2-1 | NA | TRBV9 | TGTGCCAGCAGCGTAGAAGGAGCATACAATGAGCAGTTCTTC | CASSVEGAYNEQFF
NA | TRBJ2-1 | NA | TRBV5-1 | TGCGCCAGCAGCTTTAGCGGCTCCTACAATGAGCAGTTCTTC | CASSFSGSYNEQFF
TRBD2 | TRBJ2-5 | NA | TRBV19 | TGTGCCAGTAGTCATACTAGCGGGGGAGACGAGACCCAGTACTTC | CASSHTSGGDETQYF
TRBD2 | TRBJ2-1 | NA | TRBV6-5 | TGTGCCAGCAGAGTAAGCGGGGTCAATGAGCAGTTCTTC | CASRVSGVNEQFF
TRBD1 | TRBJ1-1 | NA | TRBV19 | TGTGCCAGTAGTTTCGGACAGGGGACAATGAACACTGAAGCTTTCTTT | CASSFGQGTMNTEAFF
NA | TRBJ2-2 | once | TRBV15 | TGTGCCACCAGCAGAGTTCCGGGGTCGGACACCGGGGAGCTGTTTTTT | CATSRVPGSDTGELFF
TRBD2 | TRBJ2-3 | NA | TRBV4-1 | TGCGCCAGCAGCCGTATAGCGGGGGGGGTTGGCACAGATACGCAGTATTTT | CASSRIAGGVGTDTQYF
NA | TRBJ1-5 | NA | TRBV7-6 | TGTGCCAGCAGCTTACGCGGCGATCAGCCCCAGCATTTT | CASSLRGDQPQHF
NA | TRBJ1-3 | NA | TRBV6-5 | TGTGCCAGCAGTTACTCTGGGCCCTCTGGAAACACCATATATTTT | CASSYSGPSGNTIYF
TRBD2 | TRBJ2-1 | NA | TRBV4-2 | TGTGCCAGCAGCCCCCTTGAAACTAGCGAGGTAGTGGATGAGCAGTTCTTC | CASSPLETSEVVDEQFF
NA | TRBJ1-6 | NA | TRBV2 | TGTGCCAGCAGTACAGGGAAGGGTAATTCACCCCTCCACTTT | CASSTGKGNSPLHF
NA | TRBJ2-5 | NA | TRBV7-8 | TGTGCCAGCAGCCGAGCGGAACGGAACCAAGAGACCCAGTACTTC | CASSRAERNQETQYF
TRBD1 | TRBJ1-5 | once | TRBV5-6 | TGTGCCAGCAGCTACTCAGGGGGGCCCCAGCATTTT | CASSYSGGPQHF
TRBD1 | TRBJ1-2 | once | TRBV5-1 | TGCGCCAGCAGCTTGGAAAGACAGGGGGCGGACTACACCTTC | CASSLERQGADYTF
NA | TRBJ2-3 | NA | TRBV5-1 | TGCGCCAGCAGAATAGAGACAGATACGCAGTATTTT | CASRIETDTQYF
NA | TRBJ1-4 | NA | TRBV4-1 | TGCGCCAGCAGCCAAGGGGTCTCCCGGGACAACCAGGAAAAACTGTTTTTT | CASSQGVSRDNQEKLFF
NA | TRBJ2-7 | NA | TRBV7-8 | TGTGCCAGCAGCAAAGAGGCGTCCACGGCGTGGTACGAGCAGTACTTC | CASSKEASTAWYEQYF
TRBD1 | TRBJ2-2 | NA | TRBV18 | TGTGCCAGCTCACCACGGACAGGGACCACCGGGGAGCTGTTTTTT | CASSPRTGTTGELFF
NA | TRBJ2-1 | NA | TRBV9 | TGTGCCAGCAGCGACAGGGCCGAACCACTCACCTACAATGAGCAGTTCTTC | CASSDRAEPLTYNEQFF
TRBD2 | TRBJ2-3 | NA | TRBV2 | TGTGCCAGTCGAGCGGGGGCCTACACAGATACGCAGTATTTT | CASRAGAYTDTQYF
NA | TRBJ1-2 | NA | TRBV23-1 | TGCGCCAGCAGTCAGATGACAGAACTCTATGGCTACACCTTC | CASSQMTELYGYTF
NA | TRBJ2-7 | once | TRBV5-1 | TGCGCCAGCAGCTTGGCGGGCGAGCAGTACTTC | CASSLAGEQYF
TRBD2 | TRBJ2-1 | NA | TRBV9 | TGTGCCAGCAGCGGTAGCGGGGGGGCGGGCGATGAGCAGTTCTTC | CASSGSGGAGDEQFF